This T cell receptor (beta chain) was found in a study of T cell responses to AZD1222 COVID-19 vaccine. Study-level results: The study sampled repertoires only after the peak T cell response. Spike as a whole was targeted by vaccine-associated CD4 TCRs, dominant at 160-218 and 743-854. Elevations in Spike-specific TCR breadth and depth followed administration of two AZD1222 doses. Only a handful of AZD1222 recipients tested seropositive at baseline.

Sequenced by immunoSEQ multiplex PCR; TCRdb stores in-frame clones only, minus some. The top ten clones hold about 2.7% of a sample with roughly 93,000 clones, roughly 86% of them seen once. Points on this clone: Its target is unknown.

J was trimmed by 3 bases and V by 6 bases; bases with no gene match: 13. The CDR3 spans 17 residues. Germline V gene sequence: CDR1 MNHEY, CDR2 SMNVEV (reference sequence). The source material was peripheral blood, sampled on day 0 of MenACWY control vaccination. This TCR came from an adult in good health. V usage is TRBV27 and J usage is TRBJ2-1, with TRBD2 matching 8 bases. The CDR3 region has the DNA TGTGCCAGCAGACTAGGGTCCGGGACTAGGAACTACAATGAGCAGTTCTTC. Protein product: CASRLGSGTRNYNEQFF.